A selection of T cell receptor beta chains follows, all from one sample in a study of cytomegalovirus exposure and HLA in healthy donors. Sequenced by immunoSEQ multiplex PCR; TCRdb stores in-frame clones only, minus some. The data contain 120,000 or so clones, roughly 75% of them singletons. Sequencing was performed on PBMCs. Receptor source: a woman between 50 and 59 years old in good health and CMV-seronegative. The CDR3 runs from the conserved cysteine through the conserved F or W. Fields, in order: clone size, D gene, CDR3 length, V gene, J gene, CDR3 DNA, CDR3 protein. A D gene is named only where the DNA matches it firmly. For some rows the clone size is stated as once, few or many, or as a class when expanded; others skip it.

.,.,13,TRBV29-1,TRBJ2-1,TGCAGCGTTGAATTGTTGTGGAGCCATGAGCAGTTCTTC,CSVELLWSHEQFF
.,.,16,TRBV4-3,TRBJ1-4,TGCGCCAGCAGCCAAGATTTACGACAAGGAGGTGAAAAACTGTTTTTT,CASSQDLRQGGEKLFF
.,.,16,TRBV30,TRBJ1-1,TGTGCCTGGAGTTCTACGGGAACAAAATTCGGGACTGAAGCTTTCTTT,CAWSSTGTKFGTEAFF
.,.,15,TRBV6-5,TRBJ1-2,TGTGCCACCCAACCGATTCCGACAGGCGTCTATGGCTACACCTTC,CATQPIPTGVYGYTF
.,.,14,TRBV10-3,TRBJ2-3,TGTGCCATCAGTCTGGACTCCAGCACAGATACGCAGTATTTT,CAISLDSSTDTQYF
.,TRBD2,14,TRBV7-2,TRBJ2-1,TGTGCCAGCAGCGGAAGACTAGCGGGAAATGAGCAGTTCTTC,CASSGRLAGNEQFF
once,TRBD2,15,TRBV29-1,TRBJ2-2,TGCAGCGTAGTAACTAGCGGGGTAAACACCGGGGAGCTGTTTTTT,CSVVTSGVNTGELFF
.,.,13,TRBV10-3,TRBJ1-1,TGTGCCATCGTTGGCGGCTTGAACACTGAAGCTTTCTTT,CAIVGGLNTEAFF
.,TRBD2,15,TRBV13,TRBJ2-7,TGTGCCAGCAGTCCTCTAGCGGGAAGCTCCTACGAGCAGTACTTC,CASSPLAGSSYEQYF
.,TRBD2,15,TRBV19,TRBJ2-1,TGTGCCAGTAGCCCGCTGGCGGGAGGTAATATTGAGCAGTTCTTC,CASSPLAGGNIEQFF
.,TRBD1,16,TRBV7-2,TRBJ2-7,TGTGCCAGCAGCTTACTGGGACAGGGACTTTTCTACGAGCAGTACTTC,CASSLLGQGLFYEQYF
.,.,14,TRBV30,TRBJ1-6,TGTGCCTGGAGTGTCCCCCCAGGATACTCACCCCTCCACTTT,CAWSVPPGYSPLHF
.,TRBD2,16,TRBV5-6,TRBJ2-1,TGTGCCAGCAGCTCTTGGACTAGCGGTGGGCACAATGAGCAGTTCTTC,CASSSWTSGGHNEQFF
.,.,15,TRBV18,TRBJ2-3,TGTGCCAGCTCACCACCATCCAGGTTCACAGATACGCAGTATTTT,CASSPPSRFTDTQYF
.,.,16,TRBV28,TRBJ1-2,TGTGCCAGCAGTTTTATCCTCGGGTCAGGGAAGGATGGCTACACCTTC,CASSFILGSGKDGYTF
.,.,12,TRBV27,TRBJ1-2,TGTGCCAGCGGATGGACAAGTGAGGGCTACACCTTC,CASGWTSEGYTF
.,TRBD2,15,TRBV6-5,TRBJ2-1,TGTGCCAGCATAAAGGAGGCTAGCGGTCACAATGAGCAGTTCTTC,CASIKEASGHNEQFF
.,.,17,TRBV15,TRBJ2-2,TGTGCCACCAGCAGAGAATTGGCCTGGGACACCACCGGGGAGCTGTTTTTT,CATSRELAWDTTGELFF
.,TRBD2,14,TRBV30,TRBJ2-3,TGTGCCTGGAGTGTGGGTCGGGAGGGGGATACGCAGTATTTT,CAWSVGREGDTQYF
.,.,13,TRBV5-4,TRBJ1-1,TGTGCCAGCAGCTTGACATCGAACACTGAAGCTTTCTTT,CASSLTSNTEAFF
.,.,14,TRBV2,TRBJ2-7,TGTGCCAGCAGTGAGCAGGGCCTATCCTACGAGCAGTACTTC,CASSEQGLSYEQYF
.,TRBD2,15,TRBV9,TRBJ2-1,TGTGCCAGCAGCTACTCTAGCGGGACATACAATGAGCAGTTCTTC,CASSYSSGTYNEQFF
few,.,14,TRBV7-9,TRBJ1-2,TGTGCCAGCAGCTTAACAGGGACTAACTATGGCTACACCTTC,CASSLTGTNYGYTF
few,TRBD2,15,TRBV7-2,TRBJ2-2,TGTGCCAGCAGGGGGGGACTAGCGGGAGTCGGGGAGCTGTTTTTT,CASRGGLAGVGELFF
.,.,13,TRBV7-3,TRBJ2-1,TGTGCCAGCAGCTTAAACTTGGCGGGTGAGCAGTTCTTC,CASSLNLAGEQFF
few,.,14,TRBV30,TRBJ2-2,TGTGCCTGGAGGGGTCCAGGGTCCACCGGGGAGCTGTTTTTT,CAWRGPGSTGELFF
.,TRBD1,13,TRBV5-1,TRBJ1-2,TGCGCCTCGCGACAGGGGGGAAACTATGGCTACACCTTC,CASRQGGNYGYTF
.,.,14,TRBV5-6,TRBJ1-1,TGTGCCAGCAGCTTGGCCGGGGGGCACACTGAAGCTTTCTTT,CASSLAGGHTEAFF
few,TRBD2,15,TRBV28,TRBJ2-1,TGTGCCAGTTTACCCGGACTAGCGGGATTAAATGAGCAGTTCTTC,CASLPGLAGLNEQFF
.,TRBD1,16,TRBV28,TRBJ2-5,TGTGCCAGCAGTTTTGTGACCAGGGGGCAAACGGAGACCCAGTACTTC,CASSFVTRGQTETQYF
.,TRBD2,14,TRBV6-5,TRBJ2-4,TGTGCCAGCAGTCGCGGACTAGCGGGTACAATTCAGTACTTC,CASSRGLAGTIQYF
.,TRBD2,16,TRBV25-1,TRBJ2-1,TGTGCCAGCAGTGAATCACGAACTAGCGGAAACAATGAGCAGTTCTTC,CASSESRTSGNNEQFF
.,TRBD1,14,TRBV28,TRBJ2-7,TGTGCCAGCAGCTTAGGGGGCAGGATTGTCGAGCAGTACTTC,CASSLGGRIVEQYF
.,.,13,TRBV27,TRBJ2-7,TGTGCCAGCAGTTTCCCTCCGTCCTACGAGCAGTACTTC,CASSFPPSYEQYF
few,TRBD2,16,TRBV5-1,TRBJ2-5,TGCGCCAGCAGCTTGGGTAGCGGGATCCTCCAAGAGACCCAGTACTTC,CASSLGSGILQETQYF
.,.,15,TRBV5-1,TRBJ1-1,TGCGCCAGCAGCTTGATAGGGGGTGAGAACACTGAAGCTTTCTTT,CASSLIGGENTEAFF
.,TRBD1,14,TRBV18,TRBJ1-1,TGTGCCAGCTCATGGGGACAGTCGAACACTGAAGCTTTCTTT,CASSWGQSNTEAFF
.,.,15,TRBV10-3,TRBJ2-3,TGTGCCGGACAAGACAGTCACACCCCCCCAGATACGCAGTATTTT,CAGQDSHTPPDTQYF
.,TRBD2,14,TRBV30,TRBJ2-5,TGTGCCTGGAGTGTAGGGTCTAGCGGAGAGACCCAGTACTTC,CAWSVGSSGETQYF
.,.,15,TRBV6-1,TRBJ1-4,TGTGCCAGCAGCCAGGACAGCCAAACTAATGAAAAACTGTTTTTT,CASSQDSQTNEKLFF
.,TRBD1,22,TRBV28,TRBJ2-7,TGTGCCAGCAGTTTAGTCCCCGGGTACGGGACAGGGATTTACGGGGGGTCCCACGAGCAGTACTTC,CASSLVPGYGTGIYGGSHEQYF
.,.,13,TRBV2,TRBJ2-1,TGTGCCTGCAACAAGTTCTCCTACAATGAGCAGTTCTTC,CACNKFSYNEQFF
.,.,13,TRBV11-2,TRBJ2-1,TGTGCCTCTAAGAGGTACGATTACAATGAGCAGTTCTTC,CASKRYDYNEQFF
.,TRBD2,12,TRBV5-6,TRBJ2-1,TGTGCCAGCAGCTCGGGACTACTTGAGCAGTTCTTC,CASSSGLLEQFF
.,.,14,TRBV28,TRBJ1-3,TGTGCCAGCAGTTTCAGGGGCTCTGGAAACACCATATATTTT,CASSFRGSGNTIYF
.,TRBD1,19,TRBV5-8,TRBJ2-1,TGTGCCAGCAGCTTGTCCCTTCACAGGGGGGCGGGAACCTCCAATGAGCAGTTCTTC,CASSLSLHRGAGTSNEQFF
.,TRBD2,16,TRBV28,TRBJ2-1,TGTGCCAGCAGCTCTGCCGGGACTAGCGTGATCGATGAGCAGTTCTTC,CASSSAGTSVIDEQFF
.,TRBD2,14,TRBV5-4,TRBJ2-1,TGTGCCAGCCGGACTAGCGGGAGTGGGAATGAGCAGTTCTTC,CASRTSGSGNEQFF
once,.,15,TRBV7-8,TRBJ2-5,TGTGCCAGCAGCTTAGGGGCCGTCAAGGGGGAGACCCAGTACTTC,CASSLGAVKGETQYF
.,.,14,TRBV15,TRBJ1-1,TGTGCCATCAGCAGAGATCGGGGGAACACTGAAGCTTTCTTT,CAISRDRGNTEAFF
.,.,13,TRBV6-1,TRBJ1-1,TGTGCCAGCACTGCGATTGGCGGCACTGAAGCTTTCTTT,CASTAIGGTEAFF
.,TRBD1,17,TRBV5-1,TRBJ2-3,TGCGCCAGCAGGCTCAACCCGGGACAGGGACAAAGAGATACGCAGTATTTT,CASRLNPGQGQRDTQYF
.,TRBD1,15,TRBV5-4,TRBJ2-1,TGTGCCAGCAGCTCCCGGACAGGTGGCTACAATGAGCAGTTCTTC,CASSSRTGGYNEQFF
.,.,15,TRBV28,TRBJ1-2,TGTGCCAGCAGTTTACGGACAAGTCGAAACTATGGCTACACCTTC,CASSLRTSRNYGYTF
.,TRBD1,15,TRBV19,TRBJ1-2,TGTGCCAGTAGTGGCGGACAGGGGGCTTGGTATGGCTACACCTTC,CASSGGQGAWYGYTF
.,TRBD2,13,TRBV29-1,TRBJ2-1,TGCAGCGTTGGGACTAGCGGGGGGAATGAGCAGTTCTTC,CSVGTSGGNEQFF
.,TRBD2,18,TRBV9,TRBJ2-2,TGTGCCAGCAGCGTGGGGACTAGCGGGAGAGGTCGCACCGGGGAGCTGTTTTTT,CASSVGTSGRGRTGELFF
.,TRBD1,14,TRBV7-2,TRBJ2-1,TGTGCCAGCAGTTTGACAGGGGCCAGCAATGAGCAGTTCTTC,CASSLTGASNEQFF
.,TRBD1,14,TRBV10-2,TRBJ2-3,TGCGCCAGCAGTGAGTCAGGGACAGCAGATACGCAGTATTTT,CASSESGTADTQYF